Included here is one TCR beta chain sequence, with context. Its target is not known. Profiled with immunoSEQ multiplex PCR; TCRdb holds only in-frame clones, not every one. Seen here are about 78,000 clones, about 91% observed once, and the top ten hold under 3.5%. The data originate from a study of OX40 agonist ivuxolimab in advanced cancers. Study as a whole: Hepatocellular carcinoma, melanoma, renal cell or head and neck cancer affected the dose-escalation patients. General study points: Among expanded peripheral T cells, antigen specificity went undetermined.

Germline CDR1 is SNHLY and CDR2 is FYNNEI. V lost 8 bases, J lost 4 bases, and 14 bases lay in between. This CDR3 region has 14 residues. Blood was sampled at baseline, cycle 4 day 1, and cycle 7 day 1. The sequence derives from an adult with an advanced solid tumor such as melanoma, head and neck, liver or kidney cancer. Source: CD4+ or CD8+ T cells sorted from blood, taken in a trial of the OX40 agonist ivuxolimab. The gene calls are TRBV2 and TRBJ1-4; no reliable D call. The CDR3 is CASGRSQNNEKLFF. The DNA of the CDR3 is TGTGCCAGCGGCCGGAGCCAAAATAATGAAAAACTGTTTTTT.